This T cell receptor (beta chain) was found in a study of glioma-infiltrating T cells. Study-wide findings and caveats: Only very few CDR3 sequences appeared in both tissue and blood.

TCR alpha and beta CDR3 regions were amplified from RNA using iRepertoire nested multiplex PCR. TCRdb independently ran MiXCR on the multiplex PCR reads; one entry per CDR3 protein. This table holds approximately 190,000 distinct CDR3 sequences, over 25% found once. J lost 8 bases, V lost 5 bases, and 6 bases had no gene match. Germline CDR1 reads SQVTM; CDR2 reads ANQGSEA. CDR3 length: 12 residues. About this clonotype: Its target is unknown.

The sample consisted of glioma tissue, nonneoplastic brain tissue, or PBMCs (not recorded which). This sequence was found in a human donor with low-grade glioma or glioblastoma, undergoing nonglioma brain surgery, or in good health (not recorded which). The chain has TRBV29-1 and TRBJ1-5; TRBD1 matches at 7 bases. The CDR3 nucleotides are TGCAGCGTTATTACAGGACAGGAGCCCCAGCATTTT. This encodes CSVITGQEPQHF.